This TCR beta chain was documented in a study of cytomegalovirus exposure and HLA in healthy donors. On the study more broadly: Some 85 million unique TCRs from HLA-typed donors were held in an early data release. Of all 360 or so donors who were genotyped, 70% to 85% belonged to the Caucasian-associated ancestry cluster.

About this clone: The antigen remains undetermined.

Study-level points and caveats: In a later analysis, parvovirus B19, influenza, CMV and Epstein-Barr virus appeared linked to several top co-occurrence clusters. HLA alleles were associated with 17,000 or so TCR beta sequences in a later analysis at 0.05 false discovery rate.

A multiplex PCR was run with 60 Vbeta primers and 13 Jbeta primers. Some clones are missing from TCRdb's copy, which holds only in-frame ones; the method was immunoSEQ multiplex PCR. The sample yields roughly 71,000 clones, approximately 60% seen once. The CDR3 has 16 amino acids. Germline assignment: CDR1 SGHVS and CDR2 FQNEAQ. V was shortened by 5 bases and J by 0 bases, with 17 bases between the two germline ends. The sequenced sample consisted of PBMCs. This chain connects TRBV7-8 to TRBJ2-7, with a tentative D call TRBD2 (5 bases). This TCR derives from a man younger than 45 in good health and CMV-seronegative. CDR3 nucleotides: TGTGCCAGCAGCCAGTCGGTGGACGCGGGCTCCTACGAGCAGTACTTC. Protein sequence: CASSQSVDAGSYEQYF. Filled out from reference TRBV7-8 and TRBJ2-7, the complete variable domain reads GAGVSQSPRYKVAKRGQDVALRCDPISGHVSLFWYQQALGQGPEFLTYFQNEAQLDKSGLPSDRFFAERPEGSVSTLKIQRTQQEDSAVYLCASSQSVDAGSYEQYFGPGTRLTVT.